The sequence of this T cell receptor beta chain was determined in a study of OX40 agonist ivuxolimab in advanced cancers. Clones were sequenced by immunoSEQ multiplex PCR, and TCRdb holds only the in-frame ones, with some missing. Of about 45,000 clones in the sample, about four fifths were seen once. This specimen consisted of CD4+ or CD8+ T cells sorted from blood, obtained in a trial of the OX40 agonist ivuxolimab. The receptor's source is an adult with an advanced solid tumor such as melanoma, head and neck, liver or kidney cancer.

CDR3 sequence reads: CASSLDGRRDEQFF. DNA of the CDR3: TGTGCCAGCAGCTTAGACGGGAGAAGGGATGAGCAGTTCTTC. The chain is built from TRBV7-9 and TRBJ2-1; perhaps TRBD2 as D (6 bases). The CDR3 contains 14 residues. Per germline, CDR1 SEHNR and CDR2 FQNEAQ (reference sequence). V lost 1 base to trimming and J lost 8 bases, with 12 bases between them.